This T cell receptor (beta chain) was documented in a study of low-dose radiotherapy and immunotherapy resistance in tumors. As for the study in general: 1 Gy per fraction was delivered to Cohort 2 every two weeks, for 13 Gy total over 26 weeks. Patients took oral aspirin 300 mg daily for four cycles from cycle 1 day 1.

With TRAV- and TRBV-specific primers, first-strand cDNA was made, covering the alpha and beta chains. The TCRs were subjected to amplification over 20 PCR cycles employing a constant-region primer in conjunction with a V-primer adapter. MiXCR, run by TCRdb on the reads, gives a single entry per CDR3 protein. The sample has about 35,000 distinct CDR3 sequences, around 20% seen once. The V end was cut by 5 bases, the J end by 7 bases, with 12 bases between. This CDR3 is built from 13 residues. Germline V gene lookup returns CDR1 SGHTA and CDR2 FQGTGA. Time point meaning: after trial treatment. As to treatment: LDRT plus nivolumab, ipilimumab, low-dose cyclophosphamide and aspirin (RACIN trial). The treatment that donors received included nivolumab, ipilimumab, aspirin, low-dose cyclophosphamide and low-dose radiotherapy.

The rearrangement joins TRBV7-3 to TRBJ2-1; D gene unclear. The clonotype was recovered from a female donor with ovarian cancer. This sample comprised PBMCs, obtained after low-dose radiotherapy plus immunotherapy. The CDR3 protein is CASSLDQQNEQFF. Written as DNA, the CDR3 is TGTGCCAGCAGCCTCGACCAGCAGAATGAGCAGTTCTTC.